This T cell receptor beta chain was sequenced during a study of cytomegalovirus exposure and HLA in healthy donors. CDR1 is SGHAT and CDR2 is FQNNGV in the germline V gene. V lost 3 bases and J lost 1, with 11 bases in between. The CDR3 extends over 15 amino acids. Assay: immunoSEQ multiplex PCR; the TCRdb copy retains only in-frame clones and omits some. The sample lists under 200,000 clones, about 90% occurring once. Study findings and constraints: Specificity for CMV antigens was confirmed in vitro for a few of the CMV-associated chains.

Comment on this clone: The antigen is not known.

Sequencing input: PBMCs. V and J are TRBV11-2 and TRBJ2-3; TRBD2 is a possible D gene (5 bases). The clonotype comes from a woman under 30 in good health and CMV-seropositive. DNA for the CDR3: TGTGCCAGCAGCTTGAGAGGGCGAGGCACAGATACGCAGTATTTT. Its translation: CASSLRGRGTDTQYF.